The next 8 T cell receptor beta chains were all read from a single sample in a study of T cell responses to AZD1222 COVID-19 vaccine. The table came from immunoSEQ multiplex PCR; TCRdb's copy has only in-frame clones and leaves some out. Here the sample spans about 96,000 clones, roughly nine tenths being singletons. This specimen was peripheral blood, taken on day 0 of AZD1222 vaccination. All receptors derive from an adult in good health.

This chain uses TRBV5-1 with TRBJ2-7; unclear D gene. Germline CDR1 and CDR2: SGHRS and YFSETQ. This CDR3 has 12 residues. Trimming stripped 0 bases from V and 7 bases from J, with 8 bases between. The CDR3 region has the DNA TGCGCCAGCAGCTTGGGGCTGGAGGAGCAGTACTTC. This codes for CASSLGLEEQYF. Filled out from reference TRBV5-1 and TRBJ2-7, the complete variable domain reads KAGVTQTPRYLIKTRGQQVTLSCSPISGHRSVSWYQQTPGQGLQFLFEYFSETQRNKGNFPGRFSGRQFSNSRSEMNVSTLELGDSALYLCASSLGLEEQYFGPGTRLTVT.

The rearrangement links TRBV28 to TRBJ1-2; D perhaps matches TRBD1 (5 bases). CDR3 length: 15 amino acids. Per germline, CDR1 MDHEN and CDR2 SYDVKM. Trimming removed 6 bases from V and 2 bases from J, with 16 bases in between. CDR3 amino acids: CASSPDWGGNYGYTF. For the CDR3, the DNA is TGTGCCAGCAGCCCGGACTGGGGGGGGAACTATGGCTACACCTTC.

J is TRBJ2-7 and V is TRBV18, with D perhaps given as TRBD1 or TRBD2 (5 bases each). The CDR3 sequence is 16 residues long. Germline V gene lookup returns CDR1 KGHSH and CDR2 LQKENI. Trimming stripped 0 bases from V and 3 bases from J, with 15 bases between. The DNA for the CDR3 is TGTGCCAGCTCACCACCGCCCGGGACCCCCAACTACGAGCAGTACTTC. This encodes CASSPPPGTPNYEQYF.

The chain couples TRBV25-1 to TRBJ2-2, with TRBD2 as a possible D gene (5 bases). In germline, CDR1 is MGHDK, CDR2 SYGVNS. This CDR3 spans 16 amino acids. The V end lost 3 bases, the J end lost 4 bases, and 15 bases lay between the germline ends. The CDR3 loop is CASSDQHSTSTGELFF. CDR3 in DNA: TGTGCCAGCAGTGATCAGCACAGCACTAGCACCGGGGAGCTGTTTTTT.

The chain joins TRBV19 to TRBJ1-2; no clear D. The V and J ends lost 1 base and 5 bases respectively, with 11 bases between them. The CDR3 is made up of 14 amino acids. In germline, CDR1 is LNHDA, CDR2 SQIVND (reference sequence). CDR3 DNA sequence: TGTGCCAGTAGTATAGGGCCGAGCGAATATGGCTACACCTTC. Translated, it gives CASSIGPSEYGYTF.

The CDR3 bases are TGTGCCATCCTAGCGGGAGAGACCCAGTACTTC. It codes for CAILAGETQYF. The gene calls are TRBV2 and TRBJ2-5; 8 bases are a match to TRBD2. CDR3 length: 11 amino acids. V dropped 10 bases and J dropped 4; count of bases not matched to a gene: 2. Germline CDR1 SNHLY, CDR2 FYNNEI.

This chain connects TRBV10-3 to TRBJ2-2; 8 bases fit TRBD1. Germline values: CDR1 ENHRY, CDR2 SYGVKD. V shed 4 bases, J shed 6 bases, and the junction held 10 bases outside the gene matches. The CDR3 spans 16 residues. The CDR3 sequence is CAISVQGAIHSGELFF. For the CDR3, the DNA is TGTGCCATCAGTGTCCAGGGGGCTATCCACTCCGGGGAGCTGTTTTTT.

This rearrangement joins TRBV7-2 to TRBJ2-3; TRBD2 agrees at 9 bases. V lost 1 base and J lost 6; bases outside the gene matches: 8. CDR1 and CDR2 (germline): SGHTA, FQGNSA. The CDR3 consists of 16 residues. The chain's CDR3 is CASSLEGGGALDTQYF. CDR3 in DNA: TGTGCCAGCAGCTTAGAGGGCGGGGGGGCTTTGGATACGCAGTATTTT.